Included here is one T cell receptor (beta chain) sequence, with context. It has no known antigen specificity. No quality values exist for individual bases; no much larger clone is one base distant. The source of the sample is a study of T cell responses to AZD1222 COVID-19 vaccine (dated by TCRdb to the early 2020s). Looking at the study overall: Because spike-specific TCR depth and breadth did not differ between the two schedules, AZD1222 recipients who got a second dose at roughly 4 weeks were pooled with those who got a second dose at roughly 12 weeks. Trial participants were enrolled by age into 18-55, 56-69 and 70-plus year subgroups, with around 140, 26 and 57 TCR-sequenced participants respectively. TCR sequencing covered fewer than 250 trial participants: around 210 given two doses of AZD1222 and 26 given two doses of MenACWY control vaccine.

After removal of 1 base from V and 9 bases from J, the junction retains 12 bases not matched to a gene. CDR1 and CDR2 were assigned from the germline V gene as SGHRS and YFSETQ. From the cysteine through the phenylalanine, the CDR3 covers 18 amino acids. Only CDR3 DNA remains: 54 bases, in frame from the first base. Explained via the paper, the time point label denotes: baseline before first vaccination. The vaccinee samples were drawn from two UK trials, COV001 and COV002, one of which was a single-blind randomized controlled phase 2/3 trial testing AZD1222 (ChAdOx1 nCoV-19) in healthy adults. For TCRbeta chain sequencing, PBMC samples were collected from trial participants at day 0 and at day 28 after the second dose. The CDR3 regions of human TCRbeta chains were analyzed by immunosequencing. As for the authors' bioinformatics: TCRs in the repertoires were compared against a reference library of SARS-CoV-2-specific TCRs that had been generated with the MIRA antigen-specificity platform. Breadth meant the fraction of unique TCRs that were SARS-CoV-2-associated, whereas depth meant the fraction of total T cells that were SARS-CoV-2-associated. Using the MIRA data, every spike-specific TCR was mapped to the spike region that the TCR reacted to and assigned to either a CD4 or a CD8 class. Log10-transformed breadth and depth values were compared by one-way ANOVA with Sidak's multiple comparisons tests. The clones in this table, taken by TCRdb from immuneACCESS, are in-frame only. Not every clone is retained; where verified, under half of the shortfall comes from an unresolved V gene, and the cause of the rest is unknown. V and J calls and clone size are as listed in that table; D and trimming were resolved from the DNA. This sample has about 110,000 clones in its table, and around 80% of those were observed once. The top ten hold around 4.6% of the sample.

Broader findings and caveats from the paper: Conclusions about previously exposed vaccinees were limited because only six AZD1222 recipients were SARS-CoV-2 seropositive at baseline. Reportedly, close to half of the unique spike-specific TCRs recognized epitopes lying outside the regions that are mutated in the B.1.351 and B.1.1.7 variants. In the small 56-69-year group, the increase in depth fell short of significance, most likely because of low power. Because no samples from the day 14 peak response were available, repertoires could be characterized only after the peak T cell response. After two AZD1222 doses, both the breadth and the depth of spike-specific TCRs were significantly higher than at day 0 and than in MenACWY recipients. Most participants were white British and females outnumbered males, and the authors suggested that clonal diversity may have been underestimated. CD4 TCRs associated with the vaccine covered the entire spike protein, and the dominant responses were in regions 160-218 and 743-854.

The sequencing here drew on peripheral blood, taken on day 0 of AZD1222 vaccination. The chain is encoded by TRBV5-1 joined to TRBJ2-3, with TRBD2 matching 15 junction bases. The TCR comes from an adult in good health. In nucleotide form, the sequence is TGCGCCAGCAGCTTGAGTACGGCGGGACTAGCGGGGGGAGGAACGCAGTATTTT. The resulting protein is CASSLSTAGLAGGGTQYF.